This T cell receptor beta chain appears in the sequencing data of a study of OX40 agonist ivuxolimab in advanced cancers. Data came from immunoSEQ multiplex PCR; TCRdb stores just in-frame clones and leaves some out. The sample lists 50,000 to 65,000 clones, over 90% occurring once. The germline gives CDR1 SGHRS, CDR2 YFSETQ. Trimming shortened V by 4 bases and J by 4 bases, and 11 bases separated the two germline ends. CDR3 length equals 14 residues. The sequence was obtained from an adult with an advanced solid tumor such as melanoma, head and neck, liver or kidney cancer. The V gene is TRBV5-1, the J gene TRBJ2-2; no clear D. Source: CD4+ or CD8+ T cells sorted from blood, taken in a trial of the OX40 agonist ivuxolimab. The CDR3 loop is CASSPGPFTGELFF. CDR3 DNA sequence: TGCGCCAGCAGCCCTGGACCCTTCACCGGGGAGCTGTTTTTT.